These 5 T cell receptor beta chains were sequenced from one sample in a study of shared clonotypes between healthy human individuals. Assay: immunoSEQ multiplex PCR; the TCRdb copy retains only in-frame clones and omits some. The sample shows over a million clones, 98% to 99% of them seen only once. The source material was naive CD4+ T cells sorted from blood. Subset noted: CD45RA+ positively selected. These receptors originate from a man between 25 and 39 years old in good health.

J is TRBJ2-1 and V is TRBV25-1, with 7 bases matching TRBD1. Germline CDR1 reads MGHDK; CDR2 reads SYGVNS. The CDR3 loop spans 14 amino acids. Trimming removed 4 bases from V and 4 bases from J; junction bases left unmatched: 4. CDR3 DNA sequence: TGTGCCAGCAGTGCAACGACAGGGTACAATGAGCAGTTCTTC. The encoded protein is CASSATTGYNEQFF. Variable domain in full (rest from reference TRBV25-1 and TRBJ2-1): EADIYQTPRYLVIGTGKKITLECSQTMGHDKMYWYQQDPGMELHLIHYSYGVNSTEKGDLSSESTVSRIRTEHFPLTLESARPSHTSQYLCASSATTGYNEQFFGPGTRLTVL.

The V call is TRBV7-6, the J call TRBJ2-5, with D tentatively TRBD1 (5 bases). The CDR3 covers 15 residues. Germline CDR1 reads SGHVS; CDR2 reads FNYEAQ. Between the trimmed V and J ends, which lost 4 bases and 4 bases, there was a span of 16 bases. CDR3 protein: CASSSSERQTETQYF. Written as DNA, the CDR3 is TGTGCCAGCAGCTCCTCCGAGAGACAGACAGAGACCCAGTACTTC. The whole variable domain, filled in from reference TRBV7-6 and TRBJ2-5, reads GAGVSQSPRYKVTKRGQDVALRCDPISGHVSLYWYRQALGQGPEFLTYFNYEAQQDKSGLPNDRFSAERPEGSISTLTIQRTEQRDSAMYRCASSSSERQTETQYFGPGTRLLVL.

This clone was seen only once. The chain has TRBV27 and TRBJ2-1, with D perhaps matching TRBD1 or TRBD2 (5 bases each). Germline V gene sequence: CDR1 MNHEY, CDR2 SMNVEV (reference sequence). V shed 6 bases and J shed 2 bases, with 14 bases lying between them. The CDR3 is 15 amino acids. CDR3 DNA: TGTGCCAGCAGACCGGGACGCCCACCCTACAATGAGCAGTTCTTC. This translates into CASRPGRPPYNEQFF.

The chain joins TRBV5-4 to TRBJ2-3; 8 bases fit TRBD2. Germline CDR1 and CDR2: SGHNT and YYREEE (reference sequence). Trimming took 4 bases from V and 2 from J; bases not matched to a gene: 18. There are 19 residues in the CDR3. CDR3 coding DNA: TGTGCCAGCAGCATACTACTAGCGGAAGGGGTGGCACACACAGATACGCAGTATTTT. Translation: CASSILLAEGVAHTDTQYF.

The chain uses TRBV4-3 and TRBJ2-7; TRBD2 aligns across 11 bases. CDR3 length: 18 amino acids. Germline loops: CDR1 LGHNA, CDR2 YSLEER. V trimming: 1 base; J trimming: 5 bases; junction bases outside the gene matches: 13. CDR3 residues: CASSQGPLAGGDSNEQYF. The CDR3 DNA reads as TGCGCCAGCAGCCAAGGACCTCTAGCGGGAGGAGATAGCAACGAGCAGTACTTC.